This T cell receptor beta chain was profiled in a study of early T cells in non-severe SARS-CoV-2 infection (dated by TCRdb to the early 2020s). Notes on the research overall: Bulk RNA from unsorted whole blood was used for TCR sequencing, so alpha and beta chains could not be paired. Broader findings and caveats from the paper: VDJdb matching was skewed toward anti-spike CD8 responses and likely underestimated virus-specific expansions, missing private and CD4 specificities.

Library preparation was by 5' RACE. The sequencing machine was a NextSeq 500. Unique molecular identifiers were attached to individual cDNA molecules in the TCR library protocol so that sequencing error and PCR bias could be corrected. Both TCR alpha and beta chains were sequenced, and tight co-correlation was observed between alpha and beta sequence abundances in each sample. The study's own analysis went as follows. Decombinator V4 was used to annotate the V gene, J gene and CDR3 of the TCR sequences. Expanded TCRs were defined as changing significantly between any two time points under a Poisson model with p below 0.0001. TCR abundances were normalised to the total number of TCRs sequenced per sample and expressed as counts per million. TRAV1-2 paired with TRAJ12, TRAJ20 or TRAJ33 defined MAIT TCRs, while TRAV10 paired with TRAJ18 defined iNKT TCRs. VDJdb, accessed on 1 November 2021, was searched for TCRs annotated for CMV, EBV and SARS-CoV-2, and TCRs annotated for more than one antigen were excluded. The public reads were reprocessed in TCRdb via fastp at Q25 and MiXCR, keeping in-frame beta chains. Rows with one shared CDR3 protein collapse into an entry with the most common genes and DNA. None of the V and J calls come from the authors' own analysis; TCRdb made them. This sample has about 27,000 distinct CDR3 sequences in its table, and about 2.7% of those were observed once. The ten largest clones take up 0.7% to 0.9% of the sample.

This clonotype was found many times. The target of this receptor is not known. The sample holds no much larger clone one base away, and base qualities are not on file. From the cysteine up to the phenylalanine, the CDR3 has a length of 13 residues. The DNA shown is the 39-base CDR3, in frame from base 1. Taken from the germline V gene, the CDR1 and CDR2 loops are ENHRY and SYGVKD. V lost 4 bases and J lost 6 bases, and the count of bases not matched to a germline gene is 4. A case-control design nested within a healthcare worker cohort in London, UK, was used, with weekly nasopharyngeal swab PCR tests and blood sampling performed. Healthcare workers were enrolled in the week of the UK lockdown, from 23 to 31 March 2020, and were followed every week for up to roughly 16 weeks.

Sequencing was performed on whole blood. Recombination connected TRBV10-3 to TRBJ2-5; 8 junctional bases match TRBD1. The receptor comes from an adult who was a healthcare worker with PCR-confirmed SARS-CoV-2 infection or an uninfected control (not recorded which). The encoded CDR3 is CAISASGGQTQYF. In nucleotide form, the sequence is TGTGCCATCAGTGCTTCAGGGGGCCAGACCCAGTACTTC.